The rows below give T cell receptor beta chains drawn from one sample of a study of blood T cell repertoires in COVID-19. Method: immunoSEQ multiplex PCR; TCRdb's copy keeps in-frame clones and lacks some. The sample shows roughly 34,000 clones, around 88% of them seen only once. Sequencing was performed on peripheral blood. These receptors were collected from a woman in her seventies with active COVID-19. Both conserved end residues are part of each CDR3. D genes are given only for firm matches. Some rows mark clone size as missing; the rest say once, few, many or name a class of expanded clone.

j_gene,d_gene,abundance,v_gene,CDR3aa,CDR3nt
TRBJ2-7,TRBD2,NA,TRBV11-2,CASSLGDTSGVLYEQYF,TGTGCCAGCAGCTTAGGGGATACTAGCGGGGTACTGTACGAGCAGTACTTC
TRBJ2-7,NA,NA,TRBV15,CATSAQQGYYEQYF,TGTGCCACCAGCGCTCAACAGGGCTACTACGAGCAGTACTTC
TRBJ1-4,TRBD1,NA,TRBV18,CASSGAGTGIRTNEKLFF,TGTGCCAGCTCAGGCGCGGGGACAGGAATTCGAACTAATGAAAAACTGTTTTTT
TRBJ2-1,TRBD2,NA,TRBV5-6,CASMVASGGPYNEQFF,TGTGCCAGCATGGTGGCTAGCGGGGGGCCCTACAATGAGCAGTTCTTC
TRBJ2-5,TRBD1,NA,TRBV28,CASSPRQGWETQYF,TGTGCCAGCAGTCCGCGACAGGGCTGGGAGACCCAGTACTTC
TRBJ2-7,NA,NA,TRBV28,CASSLPLGTSYEQYF,TGTGCCAGCAGCCTACCCCTTGGTACCTCCTACGAGCAGTACTTC
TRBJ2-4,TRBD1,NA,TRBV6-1,CASSEWGQGYKNIQYF,TGTGCCAGCAGTGAATGGGGACAGGGATACAAAAACATTCAGTACTTC
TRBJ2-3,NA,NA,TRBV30,CACNRQTDTQYF,TGTGCCTGCAACCGTCAGACAGATACGCAGTATTTT
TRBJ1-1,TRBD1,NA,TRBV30,CAWSPGGSAEAFF,TGTGCCTGGAGTCCAGGGGGCAGCGCTGAAGCTTTCTTT
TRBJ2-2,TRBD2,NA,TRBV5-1,CASSPRLAGGNGGELFF,TGCGCCAGCAGCCCGAGACTAGCGGGGGGAAATGGCGGGGAGCTGTTTTTT
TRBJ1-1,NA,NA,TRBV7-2,CASSPPLNTEAFF,TGTGCCAGCAGCCCCCCTTTGAACACTGAAGCTTTCTTT
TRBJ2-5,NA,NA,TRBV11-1,CASSESDLAQYF,TGTGCCAGCAGCGAAAGCGACCTGGCCCAGTACTTC
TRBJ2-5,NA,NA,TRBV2,CASSVGIETQYF,TGTGCCAGCAGTGTCGGGATCGAGACCCAGTACTTC
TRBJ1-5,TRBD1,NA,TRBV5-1,CASSLGGTGSQPQHF,TGCGCCAGCAGCTTGGGTGGGACAGGGTCTCAGCCCCAGCATTTT
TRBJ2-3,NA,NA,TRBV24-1,CATSDNDRSTDTQYF,TGTGCCACCAGTGACAATGACAGGAGCACAGATACGCAGTATTTT
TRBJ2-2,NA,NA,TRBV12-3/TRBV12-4,CASSRDTGELFF,TGTGCCAGCAGTCGGGATACCGGGGAGCTGTTTTTT
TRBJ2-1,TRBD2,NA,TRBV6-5,CASSFGLAGDNEQFF,TGTGCCAGCAGCTTCGGACTAGCGGGGGACAATGAGCAGTTCTTC
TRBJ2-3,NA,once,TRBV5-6,CASSFSNTDTQYF,TGTGCCAGCAGCTTTTCCAACACAGATACGCAGTATTTT
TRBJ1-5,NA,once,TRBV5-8,CASKSGDFSNQPQHF,TGTGCCAGCAAAAGCGGGGATTTTAGCAATCAGCCCCAGCATTTT
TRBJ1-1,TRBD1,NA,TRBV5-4,CASSSRDREIDTEAFF,TGTGCCAGCAGCTCCCGGGACAGGGAAATTGACACTGAAGCTTTCTTT
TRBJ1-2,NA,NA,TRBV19,CASRYQGQNYGYTF,TGTGCCAGCAGATATCAGGGGCAGAACTATGGCTACACCTTC
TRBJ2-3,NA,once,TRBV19,CASSSRSDTQYF,TGTGCCAGTAGTTCGCGATCAGATACGCAGTATTTT
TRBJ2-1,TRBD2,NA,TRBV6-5,CASRPGGSYNEQFF,TGTGCCAGCAGGCCGGGGGGGTCCTACAATGAGCAGTTCTTC
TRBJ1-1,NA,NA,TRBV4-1,CASSQQETEAFF,TGCGCCAGCAGCCAACAGGAAACTGAAGCTTTCTTT
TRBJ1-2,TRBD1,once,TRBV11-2,CASSFSGGVNGYTF,TGTGCCAGCAGTTTCTCAGGGGGCGTGAATGGCTACACCTTC
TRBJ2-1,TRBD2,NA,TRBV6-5,CASRISRGGEQFF,TGTGCCAGCAGGATATCCCGGGGGGGTGAGCAGTTCTTC
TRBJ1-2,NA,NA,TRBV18,CASSPPRADYGYTF,TGTGCCAGCTCACCACCTCGCGCGGACTATGGCTACACCTTC